Shown below are 8 T cell receptor beta chains from a single sample sequenced in a study of shared clonotypes between healthy human individuals. Sequencing used immunoSEQ multiplex PCR; TCRdb keeps in-frame clones, though not all of them. The table has about 110,000 clones, roughly 70% seen once. The sequenced material came from memory CD8+ T cells sorted from blood. Subset defined: CD45RO+ cells pooled with CCR7-negative TemRA cells. The receptors were sampled from a woman under 40 in good health.

This clone came up many times. CDR3 sequence (DNA): TGTGCCAGCAGCCAGCGGGAGACAGATACGCAGTATTTT. Its translation: CASSQRETDTQYF. The chain couples TRBV28 to TRBJ2-3, with 8 bases lining up with TRBD2. This CDR3 region has 13 residues. Germline CDR1 MDHEN, CDR2 SYDVKM. Trimming at V came to 6 bases and at J to 3 bases, leaving 2 bases not matched to a gene. The full variable domain, in which reference TRBV28 and TRBJ2-3 provide the parts outside the CDR3, is DVKVTQSSRYLVKRTGEKVFLECVQDMDHENMFWYRQDPGLGLRLIYFSYDVKMKEKGDIPEGYSVSREKKERFSLILESASTNQTSMYLCASSQRETDTQYFGPGTRLTVL.

This chain's CDR3 is CASSFVGLNTEAFF. CDR3 nucleotides: TGTGCCAGCAGTTTCGTCGGACTGAACACTGAAGCTTTCTTT. V is TRBV27 and J is TRBJ1-1; D call uncertain. The germline gives CDR1 MNHEY, CDR2 SMNVEV (reference sequence). V lost 3 bases and J lost 0, with 8 bases in between. This CDR3 spans 14 amino acids.

The gene calls are TRBV7-9 and TRBJ1-2; D possibly corresponds to TRBD1 (5 bases). This CDR3 region has 13 residues. V was shortened by 0 bases and J by 5 bases, with 7 bases between the two germline ends. Germline V gives CDR1 SEHNR, CDR2 FQNEAQ (reference sequence). Written as DNA, the CDR3 is TGTGCCAGCAGCTTAGCCGGGGGATATGGCTACACCTTC. This gives the protein CASSLAGGYGYTF. The variable domain in full, completed from reference TRBV7-9 and TRBJ1-2, reads DTGVSQNPRHKITKRGQNVTFRCDPISEHNRLYWYRQTLGQGPEFLTYFQNEAQLEKSRLLSDRFSAERPKGSFSTLEIQRTEQGDSAMYLCASSLAGGYGYTFGSGTRLTVV.

V gene TRBV18 combines with J gene TRBJ2-7; D may be TRBD1 (6 bases). This CDR3 has 15 residues. Trimming took 2 bases from V and 1 from J, leaving 12 bases between them. The germline gives CDR1 KGHSH, CDR2 LQKENI. The CDR3 loop reads CASSPKGQRSYEQYF. Here the CDR3 DNA reads TGTGCCAGCTCACCAAAAGGACAGCGGTCCTACGAGCAGTACTTC. The full variable domain, its missing parts supplied by reference TRBV18 and TRBJ2-7, is NAGVMQNPRHLVRRRGQEARLRCSPMKGHSHVYWYRQLPEEGLKFMVYLQKENIIDESGMPKERFSAEFPKEGPSILRIQQVVRGDSAAYFCASSPKGQRSYEQYFGPGTRLTVT.

V and J are TRBV14 and TRBJ2-1; 8 bases match TRBD1. CDR1 is SGHDN and CDR2 is FVKESK in the germline V gene. CDR3 length: 17 amino acids. J gave up 1 base and V 4 bases, and 9 bases lay outside the gene matches. The CDR3 DNA is TGTGCCAGCAGCCGACCCCGACAGGGGTGGTCCTACAATGAGCAGTTCTTC. Its translation: CASSRPRQGWSYNEQFF.

This chain connects TRBV2 to TRBJ1-3; D unclear. V lost 1 base and J lost 9, with 16 bases in between. CDR3 length equals 15 residues. Germline CDR1 SNHLY, CDR2 FYNNEI. The CDR3 DNA reads as TGTGCCAGCAGTGAAGGCACCCCCTCTGAGAGCACCATATATTTT. It encodes CASSEGTPSESTIYF.

The chain employs TRBV27 and TRBJ2-7; D call uncertain. V was cut by 2 bases and J by 4 bases, with 12 bases left in between. CDR1 and CDR2 from the germline V gene are MNHEY and SMNVEV (reference sequence). The CDR3 contains 14 residues. Here the CDR3 reads CASSLARQWYEQYF. As DNA, the CDR3 is TGTGCCAGCAGTTTAGCCAGACAATGGTACGAGCAGTACTTC.

This clone turned up a few times. This chain connects TRBV28 to TRBJ1-6; 7 bases map to TRBD1. Germline V gene sequence: CDR1 MDHEN, CDR2 SYDVKM. The CDR3 is 20 amino acids. V shed 5 bases, J shed 3 bases, and the junction held 19 bases outside the gene matches. CDR3 sequence: CASSNPPPSYNRGYNSPLHF. The CDR3 DNA reads TGTGCCAGCAGTAACCCACCCCCGTCGTACAACAGGGGCTATAATTCACCCCTCCACTTT.